One and the same sample provided the 27 T cell receptor beta chains below, sequenced in a study of identical twins (dated by TCRdb to about 2016). The library was prepared using 5' RACE. These reads were obtained on an Illumina HiSeq 2000. TCRdb's own reprocessing of the public reads used fastp at Q25 and MiXCR and kept productive beta chains. Every entry covers one CDR3 protein and lists the most common genes and DNA from its rows. The sample contains 1.5 million to 2 million distinct CDR3 sequences, 32% of them found a single time. The top ten hold more than 0.25% of the sample. The specimen sequenced was cord blood. Source of these receptors: a newborn girl in good health.

This chain connects TRBV10-2 to TRBJ2-3; D possibly matches TRBD1 or TRBD2 (5 bases each). The CDR3 spans 12 residues. Germline-derived CDR1 and CDR2 are WSHSY and SAAADI. V was trimmed by 7 bases and J by 6 bases, leaving 11 bases between them. CDR3 nucleotide sequence: TGCGCCAGCAAGGGGAGATCTGATACGCAGTATTTT. It yields the protein CASKGRSDTQYF.

The table lists this clonotype with a few counts. J is TRBJ2-4 and V is TRBV5-1, with D perhaps TRBD1 (5 bases). The length of the CDR3 is 16 residues. Germline CDR1 reads SGHRS; CDR2 reads YFSETQ. Trimming removed 1 base from V and 0 bases from J, with 11 bases in between. CDR3 nucleotide sequence: TGCGCCAGCAGCTTGTTTCAGGGCATAGCCAAAAACATTCAGTACTTC. It codes for CASSLFQGIAKNIQYF.

V usage is TRBV28 and J usage is TRBJ2-1; 9 bases fit TRBD2. The CDR3 consists of 17 residues. V trimming: 6 bases; J trimming: 0 bases; junction bases outside the gene matches: 9. Germline V gene lookup returns CDR1 MDHEN and CDR2 SYDVKM. The CDR3 DNA reads TGTGCCAGCAGAGCCGGGACTAGCAGTTTCTCCTACAATGAGCAGTTCTTC. It specifies CASRAGTSSFSYNEQFF.

The CDR3 region has the DNA TGTGCCAGCACCTCGGGATCCTATAATTCACCCCTCCACTTT. As protein: CASTSGSYNSPLHF. The chain is built from TRBV28 and TRBJ1-6; D not certain. Germline lookup yields CDR1 MDHEN and CDR2 SYDVKM. Trimming took 7 bases from V and 1 from J, leaving 8 bases between them. This CDR3 contains 14 residues.

This clonotype has a count of ten or more. V gene TRBV6-5 combines with J gene TRBJ1-4; D is undetermined. Germline CDR1 and CDR2: MNHEY and SVGAGI. This CDR3 contains 15 residues. Trimming took off 2 bases at V and 8 bases at J, with 15 bases between the two ends. DNA of the CDR3: TGTGCCAGCAGTTACGGTCGGGGAGTAGAAGAAAAACTGTTTTTT. This gives the protein CASSYGRGVEEKLFF.

The V call is TRBV2, the J call TRBJ2-1, with D perhaps TRBD1 (5 bases). The DNA end favors TRBJ2-7, so the J call may be wrong. There are 14 residues in the CDR3. Germline assignment: CDR1 SNHLY and CDR2 FYNNEI. DNA of the CDR3: TGTGCCAGCAGTGGACAGCCGCCGGGTGGTGAGCAGTACTTC. Its translation: CASSGQPPGGEQYF.

As DNA, the CDR3 is TGTGCCAGCAGCTACCATAGCCCTACAGGACTGCACACTGAAGCTTTCTTT. Translation gives CASSYHSPTGLHTEAFF. V is TRBV13 and J is TRBJ1-1; perhaps TRBD1 as D (5 bases). The ends were cut back, 4 bases at V and 3 bases at J, with 21 bases in the middle. The CDR3 covers 17 residues. Per germline, CDR1 PRHDT and CDR2 FYEKMQ (reference sequence).

This clonotype was observed a few times. The chain joins TRBV27 to TRBJ2-1; D could derive from TRBD1 or TRBD2 (5 bases each). This CDR3 is 13 amino acids long. The V gene lost 3 bases and the J gene lost 6 bases, with 9 bases spanning the gap. The germline V gene has CDR1 MNHEY and CDR2 SMNVEV (reference sequence). CDR3: CASSFSGPNEQFF. CDR3 sequence (DNA): TGTGCCAGCAGTTTCTCGGGGCCCAATGAGCAGTTCTTC.

The chain is built from TRBV20-1 and TRBJ1-1; TRBD1 matches 7 bases. This CDR3 is 16 amino acids long. Germline CDR1 reads DFQATT; CDR2 reads SNEGSKA (reference sequence). V shed 4 bases and J 0 bases; nucleotides not matched to a gene: 11. CDR3 residues: CSATGGPGSLNTEAFF. Written as DNA, the CDR3 is TGCAGTGCTACAGGGGGACCGGGGTCCCTGAACACTGAAGCTTTCTTT.

A remark on this clonotype: A much larger clone lies one base from this, so it may be a read error. This chain connects TRBV28 to TRBJ2-4; D is ambiguous. Judging by the DNA end, TRBJ2-7 fits better; the J call may be wrong. The CDR3 spans 14 residues. Germline V gene sequence: CDR1 MDHEN, CDR2 SYDVKM. CDR3 DNA sequence: TGTGCCAGCAGGGTGGCGCAGGTTCCTAACGAGCAGTACTTC. As protein: CASRVAQVPNEQYF.

This clonotype has more than one count but fewer than ten. The genes are TRBV6-5 and TRBJ2-5; TRBD2 aligns across 13 bases. This CDR3 has 17 residues. After removal of 4 bases from V and 11 bases from J, the junction contained 16 bases not matched to a gene. Per the germline V gene, CDR1 is MNHEY and CDR2 is SVGAGI. The CDR3 here is CASSFSGTSGAISGQYF. The CDR3, as DNA: TGTGCCAGCAGTTTCTCCGGGACTAGCGGGGCCATAAGTGGGCAGTACTTC.

This chain connects TRBV12-3 or TRBV12-4 to TRBJ1-2; D unresolved. The CDR3 is 15 residues long. The ends were cut back, 5 bases at V and 4 bases at J, with 17 bases in the middle. The CDR3 sequence is CASSPPGRTGYGYTF. CDR3 bases: TGTGCCAGCAGTCCTCCCGGCCGTACGGGCTATGGCTACACCTTC.

The CDR3 loop reads CASSRPGQSGELFF. The CDR3 nucleotides read TGCGCCAGCAGCCGTCCGGGACAGTCCGGGGAGCTGTTTTTT. V is TRBV4-1 and J is TRBJ2-2; 7 bases are a match to TRBD1. Per the germline V gene, CDR1 is MGHRA and CDR2 is YSYEKL. The CDR3 loop spans 14 amino acids. V lost 4 bases to trimming and J lost 6 bases; unmatched junction nucleotides: 5.

The V call is TRBV13, the J call TRBJ1-3; D remains ambiguous. The CDR3 has 14 amino acids. Germline-derived CDR1 and CDR2 are PRHDT and FYEKMQ (reference sequence). Trimming left V 6 bases short and J 1 base short, with 10 bases between. The CDR3 bases are TGTGCCAGCAGGGCCTGGGAATCTGGAAACACCATATATTTT. As protein: CASRAWESGNTIYF.

The V and J genes are TRBV19 and TRBJ1-2, with a tentative D call TRBD1 (6 bases). The ends were cut back, 7 bases at V and 4 bases at J, with 10 bases in the middle. This CDR3 has 12 amino acids. The V gene's germline CDR1 is LNHDA and CDR2 SQIVND (reference sequence). CDR3 in amino acids: CASKRTAYGYTF. The CDR3 DNA sequence: TGTGCCAGTAAAAGGACAGCCTATGGCTACACCTTC.

This rearrangement joins TRBV4-1 to TRBJ2-7, with D tentatively TRBD2 (6 bases). This CDR3 is 14 amino acids long. V was cut by 4 bases and J by 3 bases, with 13 bases left in between. Germline CDR1 MGHRA, CDR2 YSYEKL. The CDR3 spells CASSRRGESYEQYF. The CDR3 coding sequence is TGCGCCAGCAGCCGGCGGGGAGAAAGCTACGAGCAGTACTTC.

CDR3 DNA: TGTGCCAGCGCTGTTGCCTACGAGCAGTACTTC. Amino acid sequence: CASAVAYEQYF. The chain carries TRBV6-1 and TRBJ2-4; D is unclear. The J call is uncertain, as TRBJ2-7 better fits the DNA end. In germline, CDR1 is MNHNS, CDR2 SASEGT. CDR3 size: 11 residues.

The chain couples TRBV6-2 or TRBV6-3 to TRBJ1-2; the D gene is possibly TRBD1 (6 bases). Trimming removed 6 bases from V and 10 bases from J, with 21 bases in between. The CDR3 length is 14 residues. Germline CDR1 and CDR2: MNHEY and SVGEGT. CDR3 in amino acids: CASSPPDRLQYYTF. The CDR3 nucleotides read TGTGCCAGCAGCCCCCCCGACAGGTTACAGTACTACACCTTC.

The J gene is TRBJ1-5, the V gene TRBV7-2; a possible D gene is TRBD1 (6 bases). The germline V gene encodes CDR1 SGHTA and CDR2 FQGNSA. The CDR3 loop spans 16 amino acids. V shed 5 bases and J shed 1 base, with 15 bases lying between them. In DNA form, the CDR3 reads TGTGCCAGCAGCCCTCAGGGACACTTAAGCAATCAGCCCCAGCATTTT. Translated: CASSPQGHLSNQPQHF.

This clonotype appeared a few times. The CDR3 DNA reads TGTGCCTGGAAAAGGACTAGCTCCTACGAGCAGTACTTC. Translating gives CAWKRTSSYEQYF. The chain couples TRBV30 to TRBJ2-7; the match to TRBD2 covers 7 bases. Germline V gene data show CDR1 as GTSNPN and CDR2 as SVGIG (reference sequence). There are 13 residues in the CDR3. Trimming cost V 4 bases and J 0 bases; bases outside gene matches: 3.

This clonotype was seen many times. The chain has TRBV12-3 or TRBV12-4 and TRBJ2-1; possibly TRBD1 for D (5 bases). With 6 bases removed from V and 6 bases from J, the gap between germline ends came to 12 bases. The CDR3 is made up of 13 amino acids. CDR3 in DNA: TGTGCCAGCAGGCCCGGACAATTCAATGAGCAGTTCTTC. The encoded protein is CASRPGQFNEQFF.

Worth noting for this clonotype: A junction boundary mismatches the germline segment, possibly from a read error. This chain links TRBV5-1 with TRBJ1-4, with D tentatively TRBD1 (6 bases). This CDR3 spans 16 amino acids. Per germline, CDR1 SGHRS and CDR2 YFSETQ. DNA of the CDR3: TGCGCCAGCAGCTTGGCCTGGACAGCAACTAATGAAAACCTGTTTTTT. This sequence encodes CASSLAWTATNENLFF.

The V call is TRBV5-1, the J call TRBJ2-3, with 10 bases identical to TRBD2. The germline gives CDR1 SGHRS, CDR2 YFSETQ. This CDR3 region has 16 residues. Trimming cost V 2 bases and J 1 base; bases outside gene matches: 4. CDR3 protein: CASSFFGTSGTDTQYF. The CDR3 nucleotides read TGCGCCAGCAGCTTTTTTGGGACTAGCGGCACAGATACGCAGTATTTT.

This clonotype was detected only a few times. The rearrangement links TRBV21-1 to TRBJ2-5; the DNA was not compared with TRBD1, the D call given in the table. TRBV21-1 is a listed pseudogene. The CDR3 is made up of 15 amino acids. CDR3 loop: CASSKHGQGKETQYF. CDR3 DNA: TGTGCCAGCAGCAAACACGGACAGGGAAAAGAGACCCAGTACTTC.

This clonotype turned up a few times. The V and J genes are TRBV4-2 and TRBJ2-5; the D is unclear. V lost 0 bases and J 5 bases, leaving 7 bases between the germline ends. Germline CDR1 LGHNA, CDR2 YNFKEQ. The CDR3 is 13 amino acids. The CDR3: CASSQDGYETQYF. In DNA form, the CDR3 reads TGTGCCAGCAGCCAAGATGGGTACGAGACCCAGTACTTC.

Only a few counts were recorded for this clonotype. The gene calls are TRBV11-2 and TRBJ1-2; possibly TRBD1 for D (5 bases). V gave up 5 bases and J gave up 0 bases, with 13 bases separating them. The CDR3 is made up of 15 amino acids. The germline CDR1 and CDR2 sequences are SGHAT and FQNNGV. The CDR3 is CASSSVRGSNYGYTF. The CDR3 DNA reads TGTGCCAGCAGCAGCGTTCGGGGGTCTAACTATGGCTACACCTTC.

The genes are TRBV10-3 and TRBJ2-1, with 7 positions matching TRBD2. With V trimmed by 6 bases and J by 5 bases, 4 bases remained unmatched. The CDR3 has 13 amino acids. CDR1 and CDR2 from the germline V gene are ENHRY and SYGVKD. This CDR3 reads CAIRAGENNEQFF. The CDR3 bases are TGTGCCATCAGGGCGGGGGAAAACAATGAGCAGTTCTTC.